This T cell receptor beta chain was sequenced for a study of CD8 T cells in ankylosing spondylitis. Of note for this clonotype: Its antigen remains unknown. Mismatch with germline at one junction end may stem from a read error.

Overall study findings and caveats: Earlier literature documents some of the motif variants in reactive arthritis synovial fluid and blood.

The germline gives CDR1 DFQATT, CDR2 SNEGSKA (reference sequence). The CDR3 totals 16 residues. TCRdb called the 5' RACE reads again in MiXCR, with one record for every CDR3 protein. The sample consists of about 300,000 distinct CDR3 sequences, around a tenth of them appearing once. Sequenced material: blood, either unsorted or a sorted T cell fraction (not recorded which). This chain joins TRBV20-1 and TRBJ2-1, with a tentative D call TRBD2 (5 bases). The clonotype comes from a female donor with ankylosing spondylitis or in good health (not recorded which). DNA for the CDR3: TGCTGTGCTAGAGACATAACAACAACTAGAAGGAATGAGCAGTTCTTC. Residues: CCARDITTTRRNEQFF.